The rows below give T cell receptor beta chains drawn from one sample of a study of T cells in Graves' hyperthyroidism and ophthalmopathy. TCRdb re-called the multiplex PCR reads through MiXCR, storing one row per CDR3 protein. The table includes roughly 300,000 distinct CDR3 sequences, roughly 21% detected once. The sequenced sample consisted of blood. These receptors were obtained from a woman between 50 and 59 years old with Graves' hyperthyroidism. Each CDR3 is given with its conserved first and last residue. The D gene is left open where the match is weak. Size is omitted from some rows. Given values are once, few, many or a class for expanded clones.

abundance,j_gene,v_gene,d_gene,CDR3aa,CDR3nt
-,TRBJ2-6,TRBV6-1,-,CASSETMGSPSGANVLTF,TGCGCCAGCAGTGAGACGATGGGCAGTCCCTCTGGGGCCAACGTCCTGACTTTC
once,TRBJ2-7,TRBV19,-,CASSSSEFFLHEQYF,TGTGCCAGTAGTTCTAGTGAGTTCTTCCTCCACGAGCAGTACTTC
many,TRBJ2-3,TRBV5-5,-,CASSSSRQGWVPDTQYF,TGTGCCAGCAGCTCGAGCCGGCAGGGGTGGGTCCCAGATACGCAGTATTTT
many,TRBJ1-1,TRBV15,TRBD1,CATSWDRVETEAFF,TGTGCCACCAGCTGGGACAGGGTGGAGACTGAAGCTTTCTTT
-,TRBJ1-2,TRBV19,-,CASRPRQYYGYTF,TGTGCCAGTAGACCCCGACAGTACTATGGCTACACCTTC
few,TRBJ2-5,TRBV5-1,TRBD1,CASNGQGSQETQYF,TGCGCCAGTAATGGACAGGGGTCCCAAGAGACCCAGTACTTC
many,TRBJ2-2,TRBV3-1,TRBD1,CASSQDAADRGFTGELFF,TGTGCCAGCAGCCAAGATGCAGCGGACAGGGGATTCACCGGGGAGCTGTTTTTT
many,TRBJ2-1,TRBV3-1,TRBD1,CASSRYRGHPTNEQFF,TGTGCCAGCAGCCGTTACAGGGGGCACCCTACGAATGAGCAGTTCTTC
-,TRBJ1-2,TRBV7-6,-,CASSTAGGPPDYGYTF,TGTGCCAGCAGCACCGCCGGGGGGCCCCCTGACTATGGCTACACCTTC
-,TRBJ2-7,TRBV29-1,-,CSARDPGYEQYF,TGCAGCGCCCGGGACCCCGGCTACGAGCAGTACTTC
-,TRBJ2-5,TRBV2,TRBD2,CASSRLAGAQETQYF,TGTGCCAGCAGCAGACTAGCGGGGGCTCAAGAGACCCAGTACTTC
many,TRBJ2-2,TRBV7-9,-,CASSRESNTGELFF,TGTGCCAGCAGCCGAGAATCGAACACCGGGGAGCTGTTTTTT
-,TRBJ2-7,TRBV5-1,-,CASSLEWESNEQYF,TGCGCCAGCAGCTTGGAATGGGAATCTAACGAGCAGTACTTC
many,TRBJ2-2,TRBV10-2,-,CASSPTLGGLELFF,TGCGCCAGCAGCCCAACCCTGGGGGGCCTTGAGCTGTTTTTT
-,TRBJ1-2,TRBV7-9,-,CASSPPPWTEADYGYTF,TGTGCCAGCAGCCCTCCCCCATGGACGGAGGCCGACTATGGCTACACCTTC
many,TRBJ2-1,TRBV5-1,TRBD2,CASTLAGPNEQFF,TGCGCCAGCACCTTAGCGGGGCCCAATGAGCAGTTCTTC
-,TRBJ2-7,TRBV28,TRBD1,CASRAETGGYEQYF,TGTGCCAGCAGGGCTGAGACAGGGGGCTACGAGCAGTACTTC
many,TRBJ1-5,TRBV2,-,CASSPVGSGQPQHF,TGTGCCAGCAGCCCCGTGGGGAGCGGTCAGCCCCAGCATTTT
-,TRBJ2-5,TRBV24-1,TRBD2,CATSEEVAGRQTQYF,TGTGCCACCAGTGAGGAAGTAGCGGGACGGCAGACCCAGTACTTC
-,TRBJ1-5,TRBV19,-,CASSIRGGNQPQHF,TGTGCCAGTAGTATTCGAGGGGGCAATCAGCCCCAGCATTTT
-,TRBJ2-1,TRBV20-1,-,CSAQTTSYNEQFF,TGCAGTGCTCAGACGACCTCCTACAATGAGCAGTTCTTC
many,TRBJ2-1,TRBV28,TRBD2,CASLTTSGRNEQFF,TGTGCCAGCTTAACGACTAGCGGGAGAAATGAGCAGTTCTTC
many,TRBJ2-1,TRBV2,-,CASTLQSIPGNEQFF,TGTGCCAGCACCCTTCAGTCGATTCCCGGCAATGAGCAGTTCTTC
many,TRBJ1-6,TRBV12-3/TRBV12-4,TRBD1,CASSTDRGGNSPLHF,TGTGCCAGCAGTACCGACAGGGGTGGGAATTCACCCCTCCACTTT
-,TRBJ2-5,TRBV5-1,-,CASSLAGLETQYF,TGCGCCAGCAGCTTGGCCGGACTAGAGACCCAGTACTTC
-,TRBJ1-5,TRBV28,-,CASSFRGSSNQPQHF,TGTGCCAGCAGTTTTCGAGGGAGTAGCAATCAGCCCCAGCATTTT
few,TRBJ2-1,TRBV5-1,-,CASSLARSSYNEQFF,TGCGCCAGCAGCTTGGCCAGGAGCTCCTACAATGAGCAGTTCTTC
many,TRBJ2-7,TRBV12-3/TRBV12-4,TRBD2,CASSLTSGPYEQYF,TGTGCCAGCAGTTTAACTAGCGGTCCCTACGAGCAGTACTTC
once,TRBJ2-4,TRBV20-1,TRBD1,CSANDGTVAKNIQYF,TGCAGTGCTAATGATGGGACAGTAGCCAAAAACATTCAGTACTTC
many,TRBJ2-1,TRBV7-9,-,CASSPRDGPFGQFF,TGTGCCAGCAGCCCCCGGGACGGACCTTTTGGGCAGTTCTTC
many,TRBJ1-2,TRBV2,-,CASSEAADGYTF,TGTGCCAGCAGTGAAGCGGCCGATGGCTACACCTTC
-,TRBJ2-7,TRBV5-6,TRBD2,CASSFLTSGRSSYEQYF,TGTGCCAGCAGCTTCTTGACTAGCGGGAGGTCCTCCTACGAGCAGTACTTC
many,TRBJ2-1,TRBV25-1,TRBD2,CASSDGGGSYNEQFF,TGTGCCAGCAGTGACGGGGGGGGCTCCTACAATGAGCAGTTCTTC
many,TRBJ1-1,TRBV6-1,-,CASYSWGGTEAFF,TGTGCCAGCTATTCTTGGGGCGGCACTGAAGCTTTCTTT
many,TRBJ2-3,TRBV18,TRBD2,CASSSSGGKDTQYF,TGTGCCAGCTCAAGTAGCGGGGGAAAAGATACGCAGTATTTT